Sequencing of this T cell receptor (beta chain) was carried out in a study of blood T cell repertoires in COVID-19. Study-wide context: The United States, Italy and Spain provided the acute and convalescent COVID-19 samples. Sources were T cells, B-cell-depleted T cells, or PBMCs; the material itself was cDNA or gDNA.

Germline CDR1 is SGHTA and CDR2 is FQGNSA. The trim removed 5 bases at V and 5 bases at J, leaving 5 bases unmatched. This CDR3 is 14 amino acids long. Authors' methods: The authors estimated nucleated cell counts from reference gene primer amplification. Some clones are missing from TCRdb's copy, which holds only in-frame ones; the method was immunoSEQ multiplex PCR. D and trimming were read from the DNA, whereas the V and J calls and clone size are those reported in that table. The data contain 25,000 to 35,000 clones, roughly four fifths of them singletons. The V and J genes are TRBV7-2 and TRBJ1-4; 7 bases fit TRBD1. The specimen sequenced was peripheral blood. The clonotype was recovered from a woman aged 80 or over with acute or convalescent COVID-19. The CDR3 coding sequence is TGTGCCAGCAGCCCGGACAGGATGAATGAAAAACTGTTTTTT. It encodes CASSPDRMNEKLFF. Full variable domain (missing parts from reference TRBV7-2 and TRBJ1-4): GAGVSQSPSNKVTEKGKDVELRCDPISGHTALYWYRQSLGQGLEFLIYFQGNSAPDKSGLPSDRFSAERTGGSVSTLTIQRTQQEDSAVYLCASSPDRMNEKLFFGSGTQLSVL.